This T cell receptor beta chain was sequenced during a study of control samples from healthy donors and cancer patients. Method: immunoSEQ multiplex PCR; TCRdb's copy keeps in-frame clones and lacks some. In the table there are 60,000 to 70,000 clones, 70% to 90% of which are singletons. V dropped 6 bases and J dropped 5 bases, with 11 bases sitting between them. Per germline, CDR1 SQVTM and CDR2 ANQGSEA. CDR3 length: 12 residues. The gene calls are TRBV29-1 and TRBJ1-5; the D is unclear. The receptor comes from a man aged 40-50 years in good health. The specimen sequenced was blood. The CDR3, as DNA: TGCAGCGTGCGGGAGATAGATCAGCCCCAGCATTTT. The encoded protein is CSVREIDQPQHF.